A single sample is the source of the 2 T cell receptor beta chains below, sequenced in a study of blood T cell repertoires in COVID-19. Clones were read by immunoSEQ multiplex PCR, and TCRdb kept only the in-frame ones, dropping some. The table shows 300,000 to 400,000 clones, with about 91% occurring only once. Material for sequencing was peripheral blood. The source is a woman in her 30s with COVID-19, enrolled during active disease.

The chain links TRBV7-9 to TRBJ1-4; 8 nucleotides agree with TRBD1. With V trimmed by 5 bases and J by 8 bases, 10 bases remained unmatched. CDR3 length: 15 residues. The germline V gene has CDR1 SEHNR and CDR2 FQNEAQ (reference sequence). The CDR3, as DNA: TGTGCCAGCAGCACCCGGACAGGGCGGGAAGAAAAACTGTTTTTT. Its translation is CASSTRTGREEKLFF.

This clone showed up just a few times. The same CDR3 also results from other DNA sequences found in this sample. CDR3 DNA sequence: TGTGCCAGCAGCTCCCTCGGCGGGAACACTGAAGCTTTCTTT. Its protein is CASSSLGGNTEAFF. The rearrangement joins TRBV7-2 to TRBJ1-1; D not resolved. CDR3 length: 14 residues. Trimming removed 4 bases from V and 1 base from J, with 10 bases in between. CDR1 is SGHTA, CDR2 FQGNSA, per germline.